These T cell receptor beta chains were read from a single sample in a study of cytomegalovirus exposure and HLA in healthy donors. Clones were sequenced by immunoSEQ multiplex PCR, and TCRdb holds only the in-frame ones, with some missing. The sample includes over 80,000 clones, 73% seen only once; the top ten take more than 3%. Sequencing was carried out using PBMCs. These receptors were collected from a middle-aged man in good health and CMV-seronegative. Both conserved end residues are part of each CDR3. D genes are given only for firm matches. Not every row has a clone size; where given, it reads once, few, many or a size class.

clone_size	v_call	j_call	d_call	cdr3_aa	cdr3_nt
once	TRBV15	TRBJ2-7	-	CATSRELGGRQSSYEQYF	TGTGCCACCAGCAGAGAGCTCGGGGGGCGACAAAGCTCCTACGAGCAGTACTTC
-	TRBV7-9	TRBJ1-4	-	CASSLGSKASGEKLFF	TGTGCCAGCAGCTTAGGGTCTAAGGCCTCGGGTGAAAAACTGTTTTTT
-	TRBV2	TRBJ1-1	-	CASSQGGAFF	TGTGCCAGCAGTCAGGGTGGCGCTTTCTTT
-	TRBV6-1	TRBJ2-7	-	CASKKRASYEQYF	TGTGCCAGCAAGAAGCGCGCCTCCTACGAGCAGTACTTC
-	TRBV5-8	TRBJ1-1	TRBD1	CASSLTGVGTEAFF	TGTGCCAGCAGCTTAACAGGGGTAGGCACTGAAGCTTTCTTT
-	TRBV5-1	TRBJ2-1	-	CASRIQGINNEQFF	TGCGCCAGCAGAATACAGGGCATAAACAATGAGCAGTTCTTC
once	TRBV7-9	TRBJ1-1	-	CASSLDIWVDTEAFF	TGTGCCAGCAGTCTCGACATATGGGTCGACACTGAAGCTTTCTTT
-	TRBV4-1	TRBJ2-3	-	CASSQMGRPSTDTQYF	TGCGCCAGCAGCCAAATGGGGCGGCCTAGCACAGATACGCAGTATTTT
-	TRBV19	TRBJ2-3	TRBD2	CASSMEAAGGRDTQYF	TGTGCCAGTAGTATGGAAGCGGCGGGGGGGCGAGATACGCAGTATTTT
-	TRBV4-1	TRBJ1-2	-	CASSPLSRNDYGYTF	TGCGCCAGCAGCCCCCTGAGCCGAAATGATTATGGCTACACCTTC
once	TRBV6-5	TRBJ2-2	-	CASSYWRDAGELFF	TGTGCCAGCAGTTACTGGAGGGACGCCGGGGAGCTGTTTTTT
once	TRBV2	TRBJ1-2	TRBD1	CASTLDRDGYTF	TGTGCCAGCACCCTCGACAGGGATGGCTACACCTTC
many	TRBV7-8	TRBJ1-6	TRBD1	CASSSRDRGSNSPLHF	TGTGCCAGCAGCTCCCGGGACAGGGGTTCTAATTCACCCCTCCACTTT
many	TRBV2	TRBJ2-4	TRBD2	CASTRAGSGGLNIQYF	TGTGCCAGCACCCGAGCGGGTAGCGGGGGGTTAAACATTCAGTACTTC
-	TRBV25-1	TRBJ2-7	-	CASSERLWVGDDYEQYF	TGTGCCAGCAGTGAGCGGTTGTGGGTAGGGGATGACTACGAGCAGTACTTC
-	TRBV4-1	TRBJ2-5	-	CASSQTRETQYF	TGCGCCAGCAGCCAGACTAGAGAGACCCAGTACTTC
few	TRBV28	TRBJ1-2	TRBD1	CASSFKTGFYGYTF	TGTGCCAGCAGTTTCAAGACAGGGTTCTATGGCTACACCTTC
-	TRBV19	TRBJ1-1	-	CASSMGRGTEAFF	TGTGCCAGTAGTATGGGCAGGGGCACTGAAGCTTTCTTT
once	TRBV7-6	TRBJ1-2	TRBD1	CASSLGPGQTSYGYTF	TGTGCCAGCAGCTTAGGACCGGGACAGACAAGCTATGGCTACACCTTC
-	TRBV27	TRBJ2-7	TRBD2	CASRERGVRGTYEQYF	TGTGCCAGCAGAGAACGGGGGGTTAGGGGCACCTACGAGCAGTACTTC
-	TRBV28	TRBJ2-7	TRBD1	CASSPRDRTYEQYF	TGTGCCAGCAGCCCCCGGGACAGAACCTACGAGCAGTACTTC
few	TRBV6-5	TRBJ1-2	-	CASTPQRYGYGYTF	TGTGCCAGCACGCCCCAGAGGTATGGCTATGGCTACACCTTC
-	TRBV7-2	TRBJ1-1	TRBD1	CASSLTGTEAFF	TGTGCCAGCAGTCTGACAGGGACTGAAGCTTTCTTT
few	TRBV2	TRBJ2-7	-	CASSEAAGYSGYEQYF	TGTGCCAGCAGCGAGGCTGCGGGATATAGTGGGTACGAGCAGTACTTC
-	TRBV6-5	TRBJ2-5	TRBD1	CASSTGTGQETQYF	TGTGCCAGCAGTACCGGGACAGGTCAAGAGACCCAGTACTTC
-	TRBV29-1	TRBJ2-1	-	CSVDQGTYNEQFF	TGCAGCGTTGATCAGGGGACATACAATGAGCAGTTCTTC
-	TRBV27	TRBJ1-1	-	CASSILAGGTEAFF	TGTGCCAGCAGTATATTGGCGGGGGGCACTGAAGCTTTCTTT
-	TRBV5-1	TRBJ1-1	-	CASSLAPDTHEAFF	TGCGCCAGCAGCTTGGCCCCGGACACCCATGAAGCTTTCTTT
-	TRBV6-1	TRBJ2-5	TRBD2	CASKLILAGEETQYF	TGTGCCAGCAAGTTAATCCTAGCGGGGGAAGAGACCCAGTACTTC
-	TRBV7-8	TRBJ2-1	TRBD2	CASSLAHSAGTYNEQFF	TGTGCCAGCAGCTTAGCCCATTCAGCGGGGACCTACAATGAGCAGTTCTTC
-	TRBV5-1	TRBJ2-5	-	CASSLRSLETQYF	TGCGCCAGCAGCTTGCGGAGCCTAGAGACCCAGTACTTC
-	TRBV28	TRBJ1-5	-	CASSLSGGNQPQHF	TGTGCCAGCAGTTTATCGGGAGGCAATCAGCCCCAGCATTTT
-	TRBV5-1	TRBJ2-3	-	CASSLAGNTDTQYF	TGCGCCAGCAGCTTGGCAGGGAACACAGATACGCAGTATTTT
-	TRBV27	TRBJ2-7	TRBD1	CASRREVGTGVAEQYF	TGTGCCAGTCGCCGGGAGGTGGGGACAGGGGTTGCCGAGCAGTACTTC
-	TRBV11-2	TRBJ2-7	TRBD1	CASRKAGTGVSYEQYF	TGTGCCAGCAGAAAGGCCGGGACAGGGGTATCCTACGAGCAGTACTTC
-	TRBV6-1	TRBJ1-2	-	CASSTDSWGDYGYTF	TGTGCCAGCAGCACGGACAGTTGGGGAGACTATGGCTACACCTTC
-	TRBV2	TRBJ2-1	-	CASIPGEYNEQFF	TGTGCCAGCATCCCGGGGGAATACAATGAGCAGTTCTTC
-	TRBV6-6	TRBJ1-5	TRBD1	CASSSGDRPNQPQHF	TGTGCCAGCAGTTCCGGGGACAGGCCCAATCAGCCCCAGCATTTT
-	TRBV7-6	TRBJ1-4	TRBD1	CASSQGAFATNEKLFF	TGTGCCAGCAGCCAGGGGGCCTTTGCAACTAATGAAAAACTGTTTTTT
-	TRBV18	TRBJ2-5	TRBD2	CASSPLTGGGARETQYF	TGTGCCAGCTCACCCTTGACTGGCGGGGGGGCGAGAGAGACCCAGTACTTC
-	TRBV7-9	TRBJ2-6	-	CASSSKAGAGANVLTF	TGTGCCAGCAGCTCAAAGGCAGGGGCAGGGGCCAACGTCCTGACTTTC
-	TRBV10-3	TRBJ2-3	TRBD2	CATRSGGGKADTQYF	TGTGCCACGCGATCGGGCGGGGGGAAGGCAGATACGCAGTATTTT
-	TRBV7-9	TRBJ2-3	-	CASSLGQFEFGNQPQYF	TGTGCCAGCAGTCTCGGACAGTTTGAGTTTGGCAATCAGCCCCAGTATTTT
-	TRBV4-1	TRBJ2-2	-	CASSSPPAGLKELFF	TGCGCCAGCAGCTCACCTCCTGCGGGGTTGAAGGAGCTGTTTTTT
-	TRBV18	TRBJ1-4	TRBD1	CASSTGQVNEKLFF	TGTGCCAGCTCTACAGGACAGGTTAATGAAAAACTGTTTTTT
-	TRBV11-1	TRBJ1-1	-	CASSPHGMNTEAFF	TGTGCCAGCAGCCCCCACGGTATGAACACTGAAGCTTTCTTT
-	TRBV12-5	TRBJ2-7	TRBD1	CASGLGGTGLYEQYF	TGTGCTAGTGGTTTGGGTGGGACAGGGCTCTACGAGCAGTACTTC
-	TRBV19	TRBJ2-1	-	CASSIGWRQASSYNEQFF	TGTGCCAGTAGTATTGGGTGGAGGCAGGCGAGCTCCTACAATGAGCAGTTCTTC
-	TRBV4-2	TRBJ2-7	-	CASSKPPGTYEQYF	TGTGCCAGCAGCAAGCCCCCGGGAACCTACGAGCAGTACTTC
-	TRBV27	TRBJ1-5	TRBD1	CASSLNNRGQGRQPQHF	TGTGCCAGCAGTTTAAATAATCGGGGACAGGGGCGACAGCCCCAGCATTTT
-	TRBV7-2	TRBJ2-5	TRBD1	CASSWGQARKETQYF	TGTGCCAGCAGCTGGGGACAGGCTAGAAAAGAGACCCAGTACTTC
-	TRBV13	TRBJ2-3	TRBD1	CANDRGITDTQYF	TGTGCCAACGACAGGGGGATTACAGATACGCAGTATTTT
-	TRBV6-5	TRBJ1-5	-	CASRTRQTGEPQHF	TGTGCCAGCAGAACACGCCAAACCGGGGAGCCCCAGCATTTT
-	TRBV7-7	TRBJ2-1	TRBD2	CASSQGTSGAYNEQFF	TGTGCCAGCAGCCAAGGGACTAGCGGGGCCTACAATGAGCAGTTCTTC
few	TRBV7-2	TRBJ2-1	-	CASSLELGLYNEQFF	TGTGCCAGCAGCTTAGAACTGGGGCTCTACAATGAGCAGTTCTTC
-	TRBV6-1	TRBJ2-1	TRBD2	CATRTSGGTGEQFF	TGTGCCACCAGGACTAGCGGGGGAACGGGTGAGCAGTTCTTC
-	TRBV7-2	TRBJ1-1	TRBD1	CASTILVGQGTAFF	TGTGCCAGCACGATCCTGGTGGGACAGGGGACGGCTTTCTTT
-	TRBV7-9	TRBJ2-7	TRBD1	CASSETGDGDEQYF	TGTGCCAGCAGCGAAACAGGGGACGGCGACGAGCAGTACTTC
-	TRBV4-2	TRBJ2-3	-	CASSQSGGRTTDTQYF	TGTGCCAGCAGCCAAAGCGGCGGAAGAACCACAGATACGCAGTATTTT